These T cell receptor beta chains were read from a single sample in a study of blood T cell repertoires in COVID-19. This table comes from immunoSEQ multiplex PCR, and its TCRdb copy is limited to in-frame clones, with some not included. Among about 410,000 clones listed, 89% were seen once. The material sequenced was peripheral blood. These receptors were obtained from a woman in her thirties or forties with COVID-19, enrolled during active disease. Both conserved end residues are part of each CDR3. D genes are given only for firm matches. The size entry is marked missing in some rows and otherwise reads once, few, many or a size class.

j_gene: TRBJ2-7
d_gene: NA
v_gene: TRBV7-2
abundance: NA
CDR3nt: TGTGCCAGCAGCCCACGTATAGTAAGGGGGTACGAGCAGTACTTC
CDR3aa: CASSPRIVRGYEQYF

j_gene: TRBJ2-4
d_gene: TRBD2
v_gene: TRBV28
abundance: NA
CDR3nt: TGTGCCAGCAGTCGACTAGCGGGAGCCTCGGCCAAAAACATTCAGTACTTC
CDR3aa: CASSRLAGASAKNIQYF

j_gene: TRBJ2-3
d_gene: NA
v_gene: TRBV10-3
abundance: NA
CDR3nt: TGTGCCATCAGTGACTCGGGGACAGATACGCAGTATTTT
CDR3aa: CAISDSGTDTQYF

j_gene: TRBJ1-2
d_gene: NA
v_gene: TRBV12-3/TRBV12-4
abundance: NA
CDR3nt: TGTGCCAGCAGTTTTGGGGCAGGTGGCTACACCTTC
CDR3aa: CASSFGAGGYTF

j_gene: TRBJ2-5
d_gene: TRBD2
v_gene: TRBV7-2
abundance: NA
CDR3nt: TGTGCCAGCAGCATAACTAGCGCCACCCGGGATGAGACCCAGTACTTC
CDR3aa: CASSITSATRDETQYF

j_gene: TRBJ2-7
d_gene: NA
v_gene: TRBV7-2
abundance: NA
CDR3nt: TGTGCCAGCAGCTCCTATAGCGGAAACCGCTACGAGCAGTACTTC
CDR3aa: CASSSYSGNRYEQYF

j_gene: TRBJ2-1
d_gene: TRBD2
v_gene: TRBV7-9
abundance: NA
CDR3nt: TGTGCCAGCAGCTCCGGGACTAGGGGCGGCAATGAGCAGTTCTTC
CDR3aa: CASSSGTRGGNEQFF

j_gene: TRBJ2-1
d_gene: TRBD2
v_gene: TRBV5-1
abundance: NA
CDR3nt: TGCGCCAGCAGCTTGTTGGGAGGGAGCAATGAGCAGTTCTTC
CDR3aa: CASSLLGGSNEQFF

j_gene: TRBJ1-2
d_gene: NA
v_gene: TRBV6-1
abundance: NA
CDR3nt: TGTGCCAGCAGTGAAGCGCGGGTCGTATACCCCTATGGCTACACCTTC
CDR3aa: CASSEARVVYPYGYTF

j_gene: TRBJ2-5
d_gene: NA
v_gene: TRBV11-2
abundance: once
CDR3nt: TGTGCCAGCAGCCTCTACCGACGGGGGGCGGGAGAGACCCAGTACTTC
CDR3aa: CASSLYRRGAGETQYF

j_gene: TRBJ2-7
d_gene: TRBD2
v_gene: TRBV9
abundance: NA
CDR3nt: TGTGCCAGCAGCGAACTAGCGGGAATTCGGCAAGAGCAGTACTTC
CDR3aa: CASSELAGIRQEQYF

j_gene: TRBJ1-5
d_gene: TRBD1
v_gene: TRBV27
abundance: NA
CDR3nt: TGTGCCAGCAGTTCACGGGCAGGGGGGCAAAGTAGAGAGCCCCAGCATTTT
CDR3aa: CASSSRAGGQSREPQHF

j_gene: TRBJ1-4
d_gene: TRBD1
v_gene: TRBV9
abundance: NA
CDR3nt: TGTGCCAGCAGCGCCCGACAGGGGGAGGGTGAAAAACTGTTTTTT
CDR3aa: CASSARQGEGEKLFF

j_gene: TRBJ1-2
d_gene: NA
v_gene: TRBV4-3
abundance: NA
CDR3nt: TGCGCCAGCAGCCAAGATCGGGGGGTAAACTATGGCTACACCTTC
CDR3aa: CASSQDRGVNYGYTF

j_gene: TRBJ1-3
d_gene: NA
v_gene: TRBV4-3
abundance: NA
CDR3nt: TGCGCCAGCAGCCAAGATGGAGCAGTATCTGGAAACACCATATATTTT
CDR3aa: CASSQDGAVSGNTIYF

j_gene: TRBJ1-1
d_gene: TRBD1
v_gene: TRBV6-2/TRBV6-3
abundance: NA
CDR3nt: TGTGCCAGCAGTTACACAGGGGGGGGCACTGAAGCTTTCTTT
CDR3aa: CASSYTGGGTEAFF

j_gene: TRBJ1-1
d_gene: TRBD1
v_gene: TRBV5-5
abundance: NA
CDR3nt: TGTGCCAGCAGCTTGTTGGGGACAGGGGTCACTGAAGCTTTCTTT
CDR3aa: CASSLLGTGVTEAFF

j_gene: TRBJ1-5
d_gene: TRBD1
v_gene: TRBV24-1
abundance: NA
CDR3nt: TGTGCCACCAGTGATCCGGGGACAGGGGATTTATTTAGCAATCAGCCCCAGCATTTT
CDR3aa: CATSDPGTGDLFSNQPQHF

j_gene: TRBJ1-6
d_gene: TRBD1
v_gene: TRBV2
abundance: NA
CDR3nt: TGTGCCAGCACTGGAATCCCGGGACAGGGAGTTAGTTTACCCCTCCACTTT
CDR3aa: CASTGIPGQGVSLPLHF

j_gene: TRBJ1-4
d_gene: NA
v_gene: TRBV7-9
abundance: once
CDR3nt: TGTGCCAGCAGCTTACGGGGGGGCGCAGCTAATGAAAAACTGTTTTTT
CDR3aa: CASSLRGGAANEKLFF

j_gene: TRBJ1-3
d_gene: NA
v_gene: TRBV7-2
abundance: NA
CDR3nt: TGTGCCAGCAGCATCACCGAGGGAAACACCATATATTTT
CDR3aa: CASSITEGNTIYF

j_gene: TRBJ1-1
d_gene: NA
v_gene: TRBV9
abundance: NA
CDR3nt: TGTGCCAGCAGCGCCACCTCGGCGGGGAACACTGAAGCTTTCTTT
CDR3aa: CASSATSAGNTEAFF

j_gene: TRBJ2-7
d_gene: NA
v_gene: TRBV27
abundance: NA
CDR3nt: TGTGCCAGCAGAGGCGTGGGAGACGAGCAGTACTTC
CDR3aa: CASRGVGDEQYF

j_gene: TRBJ2-5
d_gene: TRBD1
v_gene: TRBV7-3
abundance: NA
CDR3nt: TGTGCCAGCAGTTTTACAGGGGTTGGAGAGACCCAGTACTTC
CDR3aa: CASSFTGVGETQYF

j_gene: TRBJ2-7
d_gene: NA
v_gene: TRBV7-8
abundance: NA
CDR3nt: TGTGCCAGCAGCTTAGGAGATGCCTCCGACGAGCAGTACTTC
CDR3aa: CASSLGDASDEQYF

j_gene: TRBJ1-4
d_gene: NA
v_gene: TRBV27
abundance: NA
CDR3nt: TGTGCCAGCAGTTTATGGGCTGCAACTAATGAAAAACTGTTTTTT
CDR3aa: CASSLWAATNEKLFF